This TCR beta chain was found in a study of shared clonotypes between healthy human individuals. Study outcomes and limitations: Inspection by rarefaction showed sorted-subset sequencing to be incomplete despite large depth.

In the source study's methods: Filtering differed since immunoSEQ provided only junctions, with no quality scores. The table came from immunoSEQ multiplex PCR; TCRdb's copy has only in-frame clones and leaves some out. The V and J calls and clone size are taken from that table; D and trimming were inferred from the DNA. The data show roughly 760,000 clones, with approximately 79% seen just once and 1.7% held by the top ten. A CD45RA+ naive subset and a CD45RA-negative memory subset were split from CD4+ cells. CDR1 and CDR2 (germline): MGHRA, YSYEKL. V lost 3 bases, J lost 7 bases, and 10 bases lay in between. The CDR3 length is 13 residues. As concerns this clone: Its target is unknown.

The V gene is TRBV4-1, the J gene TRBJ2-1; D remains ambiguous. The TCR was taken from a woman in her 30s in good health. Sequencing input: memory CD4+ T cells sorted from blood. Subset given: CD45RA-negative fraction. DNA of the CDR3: TGCGCCAGCAGCCAGAGCTACCGGAATGAGCAGTTCTTC. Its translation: CASSQSYRNEQFF.